This TCR beta chain was retrieved from a study of long-term antiretroviral therapy in people with HIV. CDR3 length: 13 residues. V shed 4 bases and J shed 6 bases, with 10 bases lying between them. Per germline, CDR1 MNHEY and CDR2 SVGAGI. This was the immunoSEQ v3.0 assay at survey level. Assay used: immunoSEQ multiplex PCR; TCRdb lists only in-frame clones, some missing. This table has approximately 24,000 clones, 81% appearing once. In each sample, roughly 1-10 million cryopreserved PBMC were present before DNA extraction. Remarks on this clone: This likely traces to a read error, being one base from a far larger clone.

Material: unsorted PBMCs, obtained at the start of antiretroviral therapy, before treatment. The TCR was taken from a woman younger than 35 with HIV. The gene calls are TRBV6-5 and TRBJ1-5; D unresolved. The CDR3 nucleotides read TGTGCCAGCAGTTTAAGGGCCCCTCAGCCCCAGCATTTT. Residues: CASSLRAPQPQHF.